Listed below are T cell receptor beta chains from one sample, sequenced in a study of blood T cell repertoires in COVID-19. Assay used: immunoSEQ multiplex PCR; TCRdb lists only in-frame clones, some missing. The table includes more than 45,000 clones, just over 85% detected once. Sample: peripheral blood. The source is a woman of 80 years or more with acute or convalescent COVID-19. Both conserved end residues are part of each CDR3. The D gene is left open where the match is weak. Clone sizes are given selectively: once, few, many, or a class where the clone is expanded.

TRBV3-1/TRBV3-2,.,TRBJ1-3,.,TGTGCCAGCAGCCAAAAGCCCCCCTCATCTGGAAACACCATATATTTT,CASSQKPPSSGNTIYF
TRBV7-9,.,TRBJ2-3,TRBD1,TGTGCCAGCAGCCCAGAGACAGGGACGCAGTATTTT,CASSPETGTQYF
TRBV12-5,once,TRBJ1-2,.,TGTGCTAGTGGCCGGGTTGGGTATGGCTACACCTTC,CASGRVGYGYTF
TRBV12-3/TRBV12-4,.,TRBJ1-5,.,TGTGCCAGCAGTTTTGCGGGGGATCAGCCCCAGCATTTT,CASSFAGDQPQHF
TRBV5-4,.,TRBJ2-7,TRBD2,TGTGCCAGCAGCTTTACTAGCGGGGGGACCTACGAGCAGTACTTC,CASSFTSGGTYEQYF
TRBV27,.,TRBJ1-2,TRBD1,TGTGCCAGCAGTCCAAGGGGACAGGGGGCTATGTCCTATGGCTACACCTTC,CASSPRGQGAMSYGYTF
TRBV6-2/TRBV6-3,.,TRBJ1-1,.,TGTGCCAGCAGCTTACCCGGGGCTGAAGCTTTCTTT,CASSLPGAEAFF
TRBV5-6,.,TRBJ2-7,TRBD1,TGTGCCAGCAGCGGGGACAGGGCTGTTCTCTACGAGCAGTACTTC,CASSGDRAVLYEQYF
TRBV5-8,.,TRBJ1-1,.,TGTGCCAGCAGCTCGGGGGGTATCGTCACTGAAGCTTTCTTT,CASSSGGIVTEAFF
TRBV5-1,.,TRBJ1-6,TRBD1,TGCGCCAGCAGCTCCGGACAGGGAGATAATTCACCCCTCCACTTT,CASSSGQGDNSPLHF
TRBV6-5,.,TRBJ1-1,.,TGTGCCAGCAGCCAACGGGGGGGGAACACTGAAGCTTTCTTT,CASSQRGGNTEAFF
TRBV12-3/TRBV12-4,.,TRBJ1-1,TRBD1,TGTGCCAGCAGCCAAGCGACAGGGCTGGCTTTCTTT,CASSQATGLAFF
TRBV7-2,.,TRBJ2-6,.,TGTGCCAGCAGCCCTAACGCGGGGGGGGCCAACGTCCTGACTTTC,CASSPNAGGANVLTF
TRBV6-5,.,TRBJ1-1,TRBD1,TGTGCCAGCAGTAAGGGACAGGGGATGAACACTGAAGCTTTCTTT,CASSKGQGMNTEAFF
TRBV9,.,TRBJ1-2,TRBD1,TGTGCCAGCAGCGAATCGACAGGGGACGGCTACACCTTC,CASSESTGDGYTF
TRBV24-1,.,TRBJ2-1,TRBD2,TGTGCCACCAGTGACTCGGGACTAGAAGGCCTCAATTTCAATGAGCAGTTCTTC,CATSDSGLEGLNFNEQFF
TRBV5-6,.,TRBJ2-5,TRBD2,TGTGCCAGCAGCCCCGGGGGGCAAGAGACCCAGTACTTC,CASSPGGQETQYF
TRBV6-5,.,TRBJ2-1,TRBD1,TGTGCCAGCAGTAACCGACAGGGAGTGGTCAATGAGCAGTTCTTC,CASSNRQGVVNEQFF
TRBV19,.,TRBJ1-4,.,TGTGCCAGTAGCAACAGGGTACCTAATGAAAAACTGTTTTTT,CASSNRVPNEKLFF
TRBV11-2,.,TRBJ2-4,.,TGTGCCAGCAGGGAGACCGGGGAGGACATTCAGTACTTC,CASRETGEDIQYF
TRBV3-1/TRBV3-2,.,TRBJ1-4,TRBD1,TGTGCCAGCAGCGAACGCAGGGCAGGGGGAGGAGAAAAACTGTTTTTT,CASSERRAGGGEKLFF
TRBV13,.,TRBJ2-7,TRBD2,TGTGCCAGCGCGGTGGGACGGGGGGACTCCTACGAGCAGTACTTC,CASAVGRGDSYEQYF
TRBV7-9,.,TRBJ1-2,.,TGTGCCAGCAGCTTAGAGGCTTCAGGTGGCTACACCTTC,CASSLEASGGYTF
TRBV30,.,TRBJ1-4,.,TGTGCCTGGAGCGGACACAGAGGAACTAATGAAAAACTGTTTTTT,CAWSGHRGTNEKLFF
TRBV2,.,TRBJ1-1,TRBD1,TGTGCCAGCAGCCCTCTGCCGGGACAGGGGGCCGGGGGGACTGAAGCTTTCTTT,CASSPLPGQGAGGTEAFF
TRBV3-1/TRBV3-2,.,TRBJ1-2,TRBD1,TGTGCCAGCAGCGACGGGACAGCCTATGGCTACACCTTC,CASSDGTAYGYTF
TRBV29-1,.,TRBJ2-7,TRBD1,TGCAGCGTTGTTAGGACAGGGAGCGAGCAGTACTTC,CSVVRTGSEQYF
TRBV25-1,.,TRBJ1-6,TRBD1,TGTGCCAGCAGTGATCAGGCAGGGGGTAATTCACCCCTCCACTTT,CASSDQAGGNSPLHF
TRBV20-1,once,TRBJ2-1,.,TGCAGTGAACGCAGGGGCAATGAGCAGTTCTTC,CSERRGNEQFF
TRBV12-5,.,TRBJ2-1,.,TGTGCTAGTGCCTCAGGGCCCTACAATGAGCAGTTCTTC,CASASGPYNEQFF
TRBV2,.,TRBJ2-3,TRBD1,TGTGCCAGCAGTACAGCGACAGGGGGCATTGATACGCAGTATTTT,CASSTATGGIDTQYF
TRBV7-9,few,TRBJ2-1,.,TGTGCCAGCAGCTTAGGACTGAGCTCCTACAATGAGCAGTTCTTC,CASSLGLSSYNEQFF
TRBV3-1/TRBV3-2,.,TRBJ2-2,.,TGTGCCAGCAGCCTCATGTCCACCGGGGAGCTGTTTTTT,CASSLMSTGELFF
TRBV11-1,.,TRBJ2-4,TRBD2,TGTGCCAGCAGTTCACTAGCGGGGGGGCGGAACATTCAGTACTTC,CASSSLAGGRNIQYF
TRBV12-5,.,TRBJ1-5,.,TGTGCTAGTGGTTTTGGACAAGTAAAAGATCAGCCCCAGCATTTT,CASGFGQVKDQPQHF
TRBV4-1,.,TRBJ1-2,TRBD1,TGCGCCAGCAGCCAACTGCAGGGACAGGGTAGTGACTACAACTATGGCTACACCTTC,CASSQLQGQGSDYNYGYTF
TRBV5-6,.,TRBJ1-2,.,TGTGCCAGCAGCTCACAAGCTAACTATGGCTACACCTTC,CASSSQANYGYTF
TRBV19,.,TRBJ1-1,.,TGTGCCAGTAGTATACCACTGGCCGGGACTGAAGCTTTCTTT,CASSIPLAGTEAFF
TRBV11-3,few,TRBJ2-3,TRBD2,TGTGCCAGCAGCCGGACTAGCGGGGGGAGGAGTACGCAGTATTTT,CASSRTSGGRSTQYF
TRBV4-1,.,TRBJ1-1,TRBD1,TGCGCCAGCAGCCACTTTATACAGGGGGAAGCTTTCTTT,CASSHFIQGEAFF
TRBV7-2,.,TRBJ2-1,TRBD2,TGTGCCAGCAACCCGGGACTAGCGGCATACAATGAGCAGTTCTTC,CASNPGLAAYNEQFF
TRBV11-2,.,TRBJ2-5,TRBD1,TGTGCCAGCAGTTCAATGGGACAGGGGGGGGATGAGACCCAGTACTTC,CASSSMGQGGDETQYF
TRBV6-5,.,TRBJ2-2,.,TGTGCCAGCAGACTGGACAGGAACACCGGGGAGCTGTTTTTT,CASRLDRNTGELFF
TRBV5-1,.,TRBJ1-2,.,TGCGCCAGCTCAACCGGGAACCAGGATGGCTACACCTTC,CASSTGNQDGYTF
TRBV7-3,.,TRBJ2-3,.,TGTGCCAGCAGCTCACCCGGTAATACGCAGTATTTT,CASSSPGNTQYF
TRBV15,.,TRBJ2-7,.,TGTGCCACCAGCAGAGATGGGGTACAGGGCATGGTGAGCGAGCAGTACTTC,CATSRDGVQGMVSEQYF
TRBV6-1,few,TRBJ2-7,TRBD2,TGTGCCAGCAGTGAAGGCGGGGTCGGGGTAGCGGGGGGCTACGAGCAGTACTTC,CASSEGGVGVAGGYEQYF
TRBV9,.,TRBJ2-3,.,TGTGCCAGCAGCGTAGAGGATAGCGATGATACGCAGTATTTT,CASSVEDSDDTQYF
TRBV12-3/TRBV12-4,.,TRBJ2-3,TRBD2,TGTGCCACCCTGGGAGGGTCTGGAGATACGCAGTATTTT,CATLGGSGDTQYF
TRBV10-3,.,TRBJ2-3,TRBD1,TGTGCCACCCAGGCTGCCCCGGGACAGCGCACAGATACGCAGTATTTT,CATQAAPGQRTDTQYF
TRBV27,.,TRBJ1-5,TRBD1,TGTGCCAGCAGTTTAGCAGGGGGCGGAGATCAGCCCCAGCATTTT,CASSLAGGGDQPQHF
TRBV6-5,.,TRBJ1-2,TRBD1,TGTGCCAGCAGTTACTCTAGAAGGGACAGGGTGTATGGCTACACCTTC,CASSYSRRDRVYGYTF
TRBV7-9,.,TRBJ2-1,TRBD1,TGTGCCAGCAGCTCAGGGGGTCACCCGTTCTTC,CASSSGGHPFF
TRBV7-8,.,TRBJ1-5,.,TGTGCCAGCAGCTTAGACGACAGGAGCAATCAGCCCCAGCATTTT,CASSLDDRSNQPQHF
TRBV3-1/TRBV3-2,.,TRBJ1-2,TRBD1,TGTGCCAGCAGCCAAGGTGACAGGGGCCCTTATGGCTACACCTTC,CASSQGDRGPYGYTF